This T cell receptor (beta chain) was sequenced in a study of Graves' ophthalmopathy and Graves' hyperthyroidism. This clonotype came up many times. Germline V gene sequence: CDR1 SGHAT, CDR2 FQNNGV. The V gene end was trimmed by 0 bases and the J gene end by 0 bases; junction bases not matched to a gene: 2. The CDR3 is 17 amino acids. Scientists amplified the TCR beta CDR3 regions from RNA transcripts. RT-PCR in the first round used HTBI primers; a second-round multiplex PCR followed. From the multiplex PCR reads, TCRdb called clonotypes with MiXCR, one entry per CDR3 protein. The repertoire holds approximately 210,000 distinct CDR3 sequences, around 30% seen once, with approximately 9.6% in the top ten.

The sample comprised peripheral blood. The rearrangement uses TRBV11-2 and TRBJ2-2; 9 bases match TRBD1. The clonotype was recovered from a man between 45 and 60 years old with Graves' ophthalmopathy. This CDR3 reads CASSLEWTGANTGELFF. The CDR3 bases are TGTGCCAGCAGCTTAGAGTGGACAGGGGCGAACACCGGGGAGCTGTTTTTT. The full variable domain, with the rest looked up from reference TRBV11-2 and TRBJ2-2, is EAGVAQSPRYKIIEKRQSVAFWCNPISGHATLYWYQQILGQGPKLLIQFQNNGVVDDSQLPKDRFSAERLKGVDSTLKIQPAKLEDSAVYLCASSLEWTGANTGELFFGEGSRLTVL.